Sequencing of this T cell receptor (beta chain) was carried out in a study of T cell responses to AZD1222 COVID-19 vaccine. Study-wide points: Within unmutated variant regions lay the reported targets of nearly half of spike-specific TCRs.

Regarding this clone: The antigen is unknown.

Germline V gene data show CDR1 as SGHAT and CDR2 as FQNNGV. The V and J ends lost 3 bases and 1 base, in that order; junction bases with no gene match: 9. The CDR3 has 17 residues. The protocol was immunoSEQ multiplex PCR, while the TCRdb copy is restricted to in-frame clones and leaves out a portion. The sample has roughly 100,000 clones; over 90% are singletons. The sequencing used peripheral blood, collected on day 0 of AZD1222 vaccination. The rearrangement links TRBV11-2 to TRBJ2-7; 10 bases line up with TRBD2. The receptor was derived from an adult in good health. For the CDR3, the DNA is TGTGCCAGCAGCTTGCCCCCTAGCGGGAGCGCTTCCTACGAGCAGTACTTC. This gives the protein CASSLPPSGSASYEQYF.